This TCR beta chain was recorded in a study of T cells in Graves' hyperthyroidism and ophthalmopathy (dated by TCRdb to between 2019 and 2020). The study in broad terms: Peripheral blood samples were taken at initial diagnosis, before any treatment was given. For training and testing, the 100 or so patients in the discovery cohort were randomly divided in a 7:3 ratio. After blood sampling, hyperthyroidism patients were treated with methimazole at a starting dose of 30 mg daily, and ophthalmopathy patients were treated with high-dose intravenous methylprednisolone. The paper reports TCR Vbeta CDR3 sequencing of fewer than 150 peripheral blood samples: 40 or so ophthalmopathy, about 75 hyperthyroidism and roughly 17 progressor patients. A discovery cohort of about 100 patients, 43 with Graves' ophthalmopathy and 55 to 60 with stable Graves' hyperthyroidism, was used to find distinguishing TCR V-J signatures. In roughly six Graves' hyperthyroidism patients, the study also compared T-cell repertoires from thyroid tissue with T-cell repertoires from blood. Whether ophthalmopathy could be predicted prospectively was tested in an independent validation cohort made up of some 20 hyperthyroidism patients plus 17 patients who later progressed to ophthalmopathy.

The TCR beta CDR3 regions were amplified from RNA transcripts. The TCR CDR3 was subjected to a first round of RT-PCR using the HTBI primer set and the Qiagen OneStep RT-PCR kit. The libraries were constructed in a second round of multiplex PCR and then size-selected and purified. Sequencing of the libraries was done on an Illumina HiSeq2000 using paired-end 100 bp reads. On the authors' methods: SOAPnuke was used to process the raw data, removing reads that contained adapters or uncalled bases, had a mean Phred below 15, or lacked an exact match to the constant primer or identifier. High-quality paired reads were merged using COPE v1.2.5, and each unique nucleotide sequence was defined as a clonotype. MiTCR v1.1 was used to align the clonotypes against IMGT TRBV, TRBD and TRBJ reference segments. The analysis included only V-J combinations with a frequency above 0.0001, which together covered approximately 99% of the repertoires. The TCS score was defined as the ratio of F50 (clonal expansion) to E x V (chaos), calculated using BLOSUM62-based TCRdist between CDR3 peptides within each V-J. Welch's t-statistics and random forest reduced roughly 540 V-J features to about 12, which were used in a naive Bayes classifier (R e1071). In-frame beta chains were kept once TCRdb had trimmed the public reads at Q25 with fastp and called clones with MiXCR. Rows merge per CDR3 protein into single entries with the most common DNA and genes. The V and J calls shown here were made by TCRdb, not taken from the authors' results. This sample gives around 340,000 distinct CDR3 sequences in total; 21% of them show up just once. The ten biggest clones cover about 50% of the sample.

With respect to this clonotype: The antigen it recognizes is unknown. Nothing much larger sits one base from this clone, and base qualities are not available.

Summary of the overall study and its limitations: Sample size was not statistically predetermined, and investigators were not blinded to group allocation. Most expanded thyroid clonotypes (frequency above 0.001) were also detected in blood, a finding suggesting that blood repertoires may reflect thyroid immune responses. During validation, the model predicted progression to ophthalmopathy a median of approximately 6.5 months ahead of onset, with approximately 71% sensitivity and 72% to 85% specificity. Ophthalmopathy was separated from stable hyperthyroidism by a 13 V-J signature model, with about 86% sensitivity and roughly 81% specificity obtained in cross-validation and 80%/75% obtained in testing.

Trimming takes 5 bases from V and 8 bases from J, and the germline ends sit 12 bases apart. CDR1 and CDR2 (LNHDA, SQIVND) derive from the germline V gene (reference sequence). Counted from cysteine to phenylalanine, this CDR3 has 13 amino acids. Of all the DNA, just the CDR3 is kept, 39 bases in frame from base 1. Graves' hyperthyroidism was defined as stable when no progression to ophthalmopathy occurred over 18 months of follow-up. The hyperthyroidism patients were between 18 and 65 years old and newly diagnosed, with a disease duration of less than 2 months. Any patient with an uncontrolled infection, another autoimmune disease, pregnancy or lactation was excluded. Clinical symptoms, serum thyroxine and TRAb, thyroid ultrasound, and orbital computed tomography formed the basis for the diagnoses. PBMCs were separated from roughly 10 ml of fresh peripheral blood using Ficoll-Paque density gradient centrifugation. Total RNA was extracted using Trizol reagent, and RNA quality was assessed on an Agilent 2100 Bioanalyzer.

Sequences were obtained from blood. The clonotype originates from a woman in her forties or fifties with Graves' hyperthyroidism. This sequence uses TRBV19 and TRBJ1-4; TRBD1 is a weak D gene call, 6 bases matching. Read as DNA, the sequence is TGTGCCAGTAGTCGGGACATAAACGAAAAACTGTTTTTT. Its protein is CASSRDINEKLFF.